The rows below give T cell receptor beta chains drawn from one sample of a study of T cell responses to AZD1222 COVID-19 vaccine. Clones were sequenced by immunoSEQ multiplex PCR, and TCRdb holds only the in-frame ones, with some missing. The repertoire holds tens of thousands of clones, with approximately 92% as singletons. The source was peripheral blood, collected 28 days after the second AZD1222 dose. The receptor set was obtained from an adult who received the AZD1222 COVID-19 vaccine. CDR3s include the opening cysteine and the closing phenylalanine or tryptophan. The D gene is left open where the match is weak. Some rows mark clone size as missing; the rest say once, few, many or name a class of expanded clone.

v_gene	j_gene	abundance	d_gene	CDR3aa	CDR3nt
TRBV3-1/TRBV3-2	TRBJ1-5	once	-	CASSQESGPQHF	TGTGCCAGCAGCCAAGAATCGGGGCCCCAGCATTTT
TRBV12-5	TRBJ1-4	once	-	CASGLTGRREKLFF	TGTGCTAGTGGTTTAACGGGGCGTAGGGAAAAACTGTTTTTT
TRBV25-1	TRBJ2-2	-	TRBD1	CASSDKRGTGGSGELFF	TGTGCCAGCAGTGATAAAAGGGGGACAGGGGGCAGCGGGGAGCTGTTTTTT
TRBV7-6	TRBJ1-5	-	-	CASSLFPGDGQPQHF	TGTGCCAGCAGCTTATTCCCAGGGGATGGTCAGCCCCAGCATTTT
TRBV7-2	TRBJ1-1	-	TRBD1	CASSGRTGLENTEAFF	TGTGCCAGCAGCGGACGGACAGGGCTTGAGAACACTGAAGCTTTCTTT
TRBV19	TRBJ1-2	-	-	CASSYGARYYGYTF	TGTGCCAGTAGTTATGGGGCCCGGTACTATGGCTACACCTTC
TRBV10-2	TRBJ1-1	-	-	CASSEQGNTEAFF	TGCGCCAGCAGTGAGCAGGGGAACACTGAAGCTTTCTTT
TRBV6-5	TRBJ1-4	-	-	CASSYSGVFNEKLFF	TGTGCCAGCAGTTACTCCGGGGTTTTTAATGAAAAACTGTTTTTT
TRBV7-2	TRBJ1-2	once	TRBD1	CASSTRGLIGYTF	TGTGCCAGCAGCACCAGGGGGCTTATTGGCTACACCTTC
TRBV6-5	TRBJ1-4	-	TRBD1	CASSYSLGQGDEKLFF	TGTGCCAGCAGTTACTCACTCGGACAGGGAGATGAAAAACTGTTTTTT
TRBV5-8	TRBJ2-3	-	-	CASSLGQNTDTQYF	TGTGCCAGCAGCTTGGGACAGAACACAGATACGCAGTATTTT
TRBV6-1	TRBJ2-7	once	-	CASSEQTGSRQQYF	TGTGCCAGCAGTGAACAGACGGGTTCCAGACAGCAGTACTTC
TRBV7-2	TRBJ2-5	once	TRBD1	CASSRSFQGVETQYF	TGTGCCAGCAGCCGCAGCTTCCAGGGGGTAGAGACCCAGTACTTC
TRBV5-4	TRBJ2-6	-	TRBD1	CASSSGGQGGSGANVLTF	TGTGCCAGCAGCTCTGGGGGACAGGGGGGCTCTGGGGCCAACGTCCTGACTTTC
TRBV11-2	TRBJ2-7	-	TRBD1	CASRTGTYEQYF	TGTGCCAGCAGGACAGGGACCTACGAGCAGTACTTC
TRBV7-6	TRBJ2-5	-	TRBD1	CASSLGRTGHQETQYF	TGTGCCAGCAGCTTAGGGAGGACAGGGCACCAAGAGACCCAGTACTTC
TRBV2	TRBJ1-5	-	-	CASSASANQPQHF	TGTGCCAGCAGTGCGTCGGCTAATCAGCCCCAGCATTTT
TRBV19	TRBJ2-5	-	TRBD2	CASSIGAGGRETQYF	TGTGCCAGTAGTATAGGAGCGGGGGGTCGCGAGACCCAGTACTTC
TRBV20-1	TRBJ2-2	-	-	CSASRVGELFF	TGCAGTGCTAGCCGGGTTGGGGAGCTGTTTTTT
TRBV24-1	TRBJ2-3	-	-	CATCGSRYTDTQYF	TGTGCCACCTGTGGATCGAGGTACACAGATACGCAGTATTTT
TRBV7-8	TRBJ2-1	-	TRBD1	CASSRAPRGRNNEQFF	TGTGCCAGCAGCCGAGCCCCCAGGGGGCGGAACAATGAGCAGTTCTTC
TRBV4-1	TRBJ1-1	-	-	CASSPTWAVGNTEAFF	TGCGCCAGCAGCCCCACCTGGGCTGTCGGCAACACTGAAGCTTTCTTT
TRBV6-5	TRBJ1-3	-	-	CASLSGAGNTIYF	TGTGCCAGCCTGTCAGGGGCTGGAAACACCATATATTTT